The present T cell receptor beta chain was sequenced within a study of T cell changes during pregnancy in multiple sclerosis. Clones were read by immunoSEQ multiplex PCR, and TCRdb kept only the in-frame ones, dropping some. Of some 41,000 clones in the sample, 90% are singletons; the top ten hold less than 12%. Germline CDR1 is MNHEY and CDR2 is SVGAGI. Trimming stripped 8 bases from V and 2 bases from J, with 12 bases between. The CDR3 totals 14 residues. This sample comprised CD8+ T cells from peripheral blood mononuclear cells, obtained in the first trimester of pregnancy. The rearrangement joins TRBV6-5 to TRBJ2-2; no clear D. The TCR sequence derives from a female donor with multiple sclerosis, enrolled in a pregnancy study. The CDR3 spells CASLLLPNTGELFF. The CDR3 DNA follows: TGTGCCAGCCTCCTACTACCCAACACCGGGGAGCTGTTTTTT.